Listed below are T cell receptor beta chains from one sample, sequenced in a study of T cell clones after liver transplantation. Sequencing was performed with immunoSEQ multiplex PCR; in TCRdb, only in-frame clones are kept and a portion is missing. The data hold around 20,000 clones, with 88% observed a single time. The material sequenced was CD8+ T cells from blood, taken before liver transplant. All receptors derive from a human donor who received a liver transplant. Both conserved end residues are part of each CDR3. The D gene is left open where the match is weak. Some rows have no size entry. The others give once, few or many, or a class for an expanded clone.

abundance	d_gene	v_gene	j_gene	CDR3aa	CDR3nt
.	.	TRBV7-9	TRBJ2-7	CASSLASDSYEQYF	TGTGCCAGCAGCTTAGCGAGTGACTCCTACGAGCAGTACTTC
.	.	TRBV7-2	TRBJ1-4	CASSFTTPGTPNEKLFF	TGTGCCAGCAGCTTTACAACACCCGGGACCCCTAATGAAAAACTGTTTTTT
once	TRBD1	TRBV5-8	TRBJ1-2	CAGTRGQGRNYGYTF	TGTGCCGGTACTAGGGGACAGGGAAGGAACTATGGCTACACCTTC
.	.	TRBV27	TRBJ1-3	CASSPDRVSGNTIYF	TGTGCCAGCAGTCCGGACAGAGTCTCTGGAAACACCATATATTTT
large	TRBD2	TRBV9	TRBJ2-1	CASSGGLGGSYNEQFF	TGTGCCAGCAGCGGAGGTCTAGGCGGGAGCTACAATGAGCAGTTCTTC
.	.	TRBV13	TRBJ1-1	CASSLGQTGWVNTEAFF	TGTGCCAGCAGCTTAGGTCAAACAGGGTGGGTGAACACTGAAGCTTTCTTT
once	.	TRBV11-2	TRBJ1-1	CASSPGGYTEAFF	TGTGCCAGCAGCCCCGGGGGCTACACTGAAGCTTTCTTT
.	TRBD2	TRBV7-9	TRBJ2-3	CASSLVGGDPTDTQYF	TGTGCCAGCAGCTTAGTGGGGGGGGATCCCACAGATACGCAGTATTTT
.	TRBD1	TRBV7-9	TRBJ2-1	CAGGGQGADEQFF	TGTGCCGGGGGCGGACAGGGGGCCGATGAGCAGTTCTTC
.	.	TRBV27	TRBJ1-3	CASSLSGFRGNTIYF	TGTGCCAGCAGTTTATCAGGATTTAGGGGAAACACCATATATTTT
large	.	TRBV5-1	TRBJ2-7	CASSPWGGASYEQYF	TGCGCCAGCAGCCCCTGGGGAGGCGCCTCCTACGAGCAGTACTTC
.	.	TRBV9	TRBJ1-4	CASSVESGGSEKLFF	TGTGCCAGCAGCGTAGAGTCGGGAGGGAGCGAAAAACTGTTTTTT
.	TRBD1	TRBV6-1	TRBJ2-7	CASSEGQGGLYEQYF	TGTGCCAGCAGTGAAGGACAGGGTGGCCTCTACGAGCAGTACTTC
.	.	TRBV7-6	TRBJ2-1	CASSPPGSEWIEQFF	TGTGCCAGCAGCCCTCCGGGAAGCGAGTGGATTGAGCAGTTCTTC
.	.	TRBV21-1	TRBJ2-7	CASSKTGREQYF	TGTGCCAGCAGCAAAACTGGCCGCGAGCAGTACTTC
.	.	TRBV11-2	TRBJ2-3	CASSSMGGRLPQYF	TGTGCCAGCAGCTCCATGGGGGGCCGCCTACCGCAGTATTTT
.	.	TRBV10-3	TRBJ1-1	CAISEPGVMNTEAFF	TGTGCCATCAGTGAGCCGGGAGTCATGAACACTGAAGCTTTCTTT
.	.	TRBV19	TRBJ2-7	CASSQAGTYEQYF	TGTGCCAGTAGTCAGGCGGGAACCTACGAGCAGTACTTC
.	.	TRBV11-2	TRBJ2-3	CASSLGVSGTDTQYF	TGTGCCAGCAGCTTAGGGGTTAGTGGCACAGATACGCAGTATTTT
.	.	TRBV19	TRBJ2-1	CASSPTGHNEQFF	TGTGCCAGTAGTCCGACAGGTCACAATGAGCAGTTCTTC
.	TRBD1	TRBV5-4	TRBJ1-1	CASSLGSPGQHSEAFF	TGTGCCAGCAGCTTAGGCTCGCCGGGACAGCACTCTGAAGCTTTCTTT
.	TRBD2	TRBV7-2	TRBJ2-7	CASSLGTSGFYEQYF	TGTGCCAGCAGCTTGGGGACTAGCGGGTTCTACGAGCAGTACTTC
.	.	TRBV5-1	TRBJ2-7	CASSSATGPYEQYF	TGCGCCAGCAGCTCTGCCACAGGACCCTACGAGCAGTACTTC
.	.	TRBV6-5	TRBJ2-1	CASSPGGEQFF	TGTGCCAGCAGCCCCGGGGGTGAGCAGTTCTTC
.	TRBD1	TRBV7-9	TRBJ2-5	CASSSFDRGRETQYF	TGTGCCAGCAGCTCCTTTGACAGGGGGCGAGAGACCCAGTACTTC
.	.	TRBV4-3	TRBJ1-1	CASSQDSIPGNTEAFF	TGCGCCAGCAGCCAAGATTCGATCCCAGGGAACACTGAAGCTTTCTTT